This T cell receptor beta chain stems from a study of CD8 T cells in ankylosing spondylitis. Generation of TCR beta libraries employed quantitative 5'-RACE incorporating molecular barcodes. TCRdb re-analysed the 5' RACE reads in MiXCR, keeping a single row per CDR3 protein. The sample has about 160,000 distinct CDR3 sequences, 18% seen once. Points from the study as a whole: In ankylosing spondylitis patients, matched synovial fluid reportedly showed significant enrichment of disease-linked clones.

Germline CDR1 is MDHEN and CDR2 is SYDVKM. The CDR3 sequence is 15 residues long. Trimming took 4 bases from V and 6 from J; bases not matched to a gene: 6. This clonotype was observed at least ten times. The target antigen is unknown. The chain links TRBV28 to TRBJ2-1, with TRBD2 identical over 10 bases. The origin of this receptor is a male donor with ankylosing spondylitis or in good health (not recorded which). Source material: blood, either unsorted or a sorted T cell fraction (not recorded which). CDR3 residues: CASSSEREGVNEQFF. The CDR3 nucleotides read TGTGCCAGCAGTTCAGAGCGGGAGGGGGTCAATGAGCAGTTCTTC.